The entry below gives a single TCR beta chain sequence along with its context. As yet, its antigen is unknown. Germline V gene data show CDR1 as SGDLS and CDR2 as YYNGEE. V shed 0 bases and J shed 3 bases, with 9 bases lying between them. The length of the CDR3 is 14 residues. The sample comes from a study of T cells in narcolepsy. Looking at the study overall: Healthy controls were enrolled alongside patients with narcolepsy type 1 or type 2.

Only in-frame clones appear in the TCRdb table, and some are missing; sequencing was by immunoSEQ multiplex PCR. The table shows over 25,000 clones, with about 80% occurring only once. Study-wide points: In some patient and control memory CD4+ samples, autoreactive clones were absent.

The source of this sequence is a human donor in good health. V and J are TRBV9 and TRBJ1-2; D not resolved. Sequenced: memory (CD45RA-) CD4+ T cells from blood. CDR3 coding DNA: TGTGCCAGCAGCGTAGCTTTCGGGGACTATGGCTACACCTTC. This encodes CASSVAFGDYGYTF.